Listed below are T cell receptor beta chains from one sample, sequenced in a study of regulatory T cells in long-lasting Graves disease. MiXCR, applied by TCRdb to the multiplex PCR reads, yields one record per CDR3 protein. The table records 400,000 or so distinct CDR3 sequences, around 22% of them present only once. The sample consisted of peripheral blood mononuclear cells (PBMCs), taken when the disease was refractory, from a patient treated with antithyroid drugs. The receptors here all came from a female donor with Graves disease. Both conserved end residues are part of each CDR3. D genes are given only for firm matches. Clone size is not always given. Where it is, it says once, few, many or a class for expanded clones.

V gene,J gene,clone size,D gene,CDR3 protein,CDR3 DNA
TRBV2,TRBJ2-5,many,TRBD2,CASRDSGRRETQYF,TGTGCCAGCAGGGATAGCGGGAGACGGGAGACCCAGTACTTC
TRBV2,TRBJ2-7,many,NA,CASAIGQGYEQYF,TGTGCCAGCGCCATCGGCCAGGGGTACGAGCAGTACTTC
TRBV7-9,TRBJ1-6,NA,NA,CASSSLGGRVNSPLHF,TGTGCCAGCAGCTCCCTTGGTGGCAGGGTAAATTCACCCCTCCACTTT
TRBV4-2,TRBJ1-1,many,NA,CASSQEVSYEAFF,TGTGCCAGCAGCCAAGAAGTCAGCTATGAAGCTTTCTTT
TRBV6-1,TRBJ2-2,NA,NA,CASTPAAAAGGGELFF,TGTGCCAGCACCCCAGCGGCCGCGGCTGGCGGCGGGGAGCTGTTTTTT
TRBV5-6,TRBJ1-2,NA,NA,CASSSPVKGGYTF,TGTGCCAGCAGCTCGCCCGTAAAGGGGGGCTACACCTTC
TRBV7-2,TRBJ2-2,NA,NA,CASRDRGRTYTGELFF,TGTGCCAGCAGGGACCGGGGCAGGACGTACACCGGGGAGCTGTTTTTT
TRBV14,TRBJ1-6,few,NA,CASSQDLPGTGSPLHF,TGTGCCAGCAGCCAAGATCTTCCAGGGACGGGTTCACCCCTCCACTTT
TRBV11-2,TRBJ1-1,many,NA,CASSLGTGSTEAFF,TGTGCCAGCAGCTTAGGAACAGGGTCCACTGAAGCTTTCTTT
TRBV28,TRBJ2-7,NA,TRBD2,CASTSPGGIYEQYF,TGTGCCAGCACCTCCCCCGGGGGGATCTACGAGCAGTACTTC
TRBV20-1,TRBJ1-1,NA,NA,CSADRRMNTEAFF,TGCAGTGCTGACAGGAGGATGAACACTGAAGCTTTCTTT
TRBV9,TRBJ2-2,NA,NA,CASSWSHTGELFF,TGTGCCAGCAGCTGGAGCCATACCGGGGAGCTGTTTTTT
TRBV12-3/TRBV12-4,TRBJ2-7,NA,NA,CASSFGLARSYEQYF,TGTGCCAGCAGTTTCGGGCTAGCGAGGTCCTACGAGCAGTACTTC
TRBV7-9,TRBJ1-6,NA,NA,CASSHLGSRPLHF,TGTGCCAGCAGCCACCTGGGGAGTCGTCCCCTCCACTTT
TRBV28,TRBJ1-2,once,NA,CASSLDYSDGYTF,TGTGCCAGCAGTTTAGATTACTCGGATGGCTACACCTTC
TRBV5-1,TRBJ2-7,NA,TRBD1,CASSFNRDSSTVQYF,TGCGCCAGCAGCTTTAACCGGGACAGCTCGACTGTGCAGTACTTC
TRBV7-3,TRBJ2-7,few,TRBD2,CASSPEVDGGSLYF,TGTGCCAGCAGCCCCGAGGTGGATGGCGGGAGCCTTTACTTC
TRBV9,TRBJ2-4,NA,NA,CASSEGGYGKNIQYF,TGTGCCAGCAGCGAAGGGGGATATGGCAAAAACATTCAGTACTTC
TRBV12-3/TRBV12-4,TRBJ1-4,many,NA,CASSLRGAAVEKLFF,TGTGCCAGCAGTTTAAGGGGGGCGGCTGTTGAAAAACTGTTTTTT
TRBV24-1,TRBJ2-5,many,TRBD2,CATSGPGLGGQETQYF,TGTGCCACCAGTGGTCCCGGCCTGGGGGGGCAAGAGACCCAGTACTTC
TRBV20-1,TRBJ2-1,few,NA,CSARVGQNRGEQFF,TGCAGTGCTAGAGTGGGGCAGAATAGGGGTGAGCAGTTCTTC
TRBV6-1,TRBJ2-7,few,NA,CASSEAGAIGYEQYF,TGTGCCAGCAGTGAAGCGGGGGCTATCGGGTACGAGCAGTACTTC
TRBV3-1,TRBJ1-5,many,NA,CASSQDGQYNQPQHF,TGTGCCAGCAGCCAAGATGGGCAGTACAATCAGCCCCAGCATTTT
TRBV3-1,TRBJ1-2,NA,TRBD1,CASSLDRATRGYTF,TGTGCCAGCAGCCTTGACAGGGCGACAAGGGGCTACACCTTC
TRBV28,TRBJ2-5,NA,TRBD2,CASSRTSGRRETQYF,TGTGCCAGCAGCCGGACTAGCGGGAGACGAGAGACCCAGTACTTC
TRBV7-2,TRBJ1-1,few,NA,CASLAPGAVNTEAFF,TGTGCCAGCCTTGCCCCAGGGGCGGTCAACACTGAAGCTTTCTTT
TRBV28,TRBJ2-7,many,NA,CASTIGQGDEQYF,TGTGCCAGCACAATAGGGCAGGGCGACGAGCAGTACTTC
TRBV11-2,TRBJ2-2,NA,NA,CASSFDSTNTGELFF,TGTGCCAGCAGCTTCGACTCCACGAACACCGGGGAGCTGTTTTTT
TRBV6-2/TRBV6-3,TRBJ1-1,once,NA,CASSYSAGARAFF,TGTGCCAGCAGTTACTCGGCGGGGGCGCGAGCTTTCTTT
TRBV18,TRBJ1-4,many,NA,CASSPGEKLFF,TGTGCCAGCTCACCGGGCGAAAAACTGTTTTTT
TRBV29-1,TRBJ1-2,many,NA,CSVGRNYGYTF,TGCAGCGTCGGACGGAACTATGGCTACACCTTC
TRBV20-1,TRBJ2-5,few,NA,CSAQRQARSGETQYF,TGCAGTGCTCAACGACAGGCCCGGAGTGGGGAGACCCAGTACTTC
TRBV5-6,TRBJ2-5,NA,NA,CASVKGVGAETQYF,TGTGCCAGCGTAAAAGGCGTGGGGGCTGAGACCCAGTACTTC
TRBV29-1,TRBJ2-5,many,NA,CSVDLRTARETQYF,TGCAGCGTTGACCTCCGGACCGCCCGGGAGACCCAGTACTTC
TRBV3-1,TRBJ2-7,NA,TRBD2,CASSQEVAGVGEQYF,TGTGCCAGCAGCCAAGAAGTAGCGGGAGTAGGGGAGCAGTACTTC